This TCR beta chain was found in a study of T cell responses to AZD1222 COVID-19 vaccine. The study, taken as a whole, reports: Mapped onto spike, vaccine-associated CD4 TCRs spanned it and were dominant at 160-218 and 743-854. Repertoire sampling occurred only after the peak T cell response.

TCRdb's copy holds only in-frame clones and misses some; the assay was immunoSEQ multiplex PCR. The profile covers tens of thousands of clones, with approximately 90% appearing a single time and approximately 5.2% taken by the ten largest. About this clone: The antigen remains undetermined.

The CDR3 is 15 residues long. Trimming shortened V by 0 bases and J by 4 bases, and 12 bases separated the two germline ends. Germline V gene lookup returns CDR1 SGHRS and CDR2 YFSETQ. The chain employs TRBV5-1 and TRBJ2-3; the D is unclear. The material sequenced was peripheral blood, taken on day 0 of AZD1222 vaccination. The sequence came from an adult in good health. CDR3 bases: TGCGCCAGCAGCTTGGGCGACTCTATTTCAGATACGCAGTATTTT. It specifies CASSLGDSISDTQYF.